This T cell receptor (beta chain) stems from a study of blood T cell repertoires in COVID-19. Study overall: Spain, Italy and the United States supplied samples that represented acute and convalescent COVID-19.

Study processing details: Amplifying reference gene primers gave estimates of nucleated cell counts. Generated by immunoSEQ multiplex PCR, the TCRdb table keeps only in-frame clones and is missing some. That table gives V, J and clone size, and the DNA gave D and trimming. The sample consists of almost 200,000 clones, 70% to 90% of them appearing once. In Seattle, patients joined the study during active infection and were tracked longitudinally. Germline CDR1 and CDR2: DFQATT and SNEGSKA (reference sequence). The CDR3 loop spans 11 amino acids. Sequencing was carried out using peripheral blood. This TCR was recovered from a man aged 60-69 years with COVID-19, enrolled during active disease. V and J are TRBV20-1 and TRBJ2-1; TRBD1 aligns across 9 bases. In DNA, the CDR3 is TGCAGCGGGGACAGGGACAATGAGCAGTTCTTC. It encodes CSGDRDNEQFF.